This T cell receptor beta chain comes out of a study of blood T cell repertoires in COVID-19. About the study: Whether acute or convalescent, the COVID-19 samples came from the United States, Italy and Spain. PBMCs, B-cell-depleted T cells, or T cells provided the cDNA or gDNA that made up the material.

The CDR3 sequence is 15 residues long. After removal of 4 bases from V and 8 bases from J, the junction contained 12 bases not matched to a gene. CDR1 is SEHNR, CDR2 FQNEAQ, per germline (reference sequence). In the original workflow: Amplification with reference gene primers provided the estimates of nucleated cell counts. Sequencing was performed with immunoSEQ multiplex PCR; in TCRdb, only in-frame clones are kept and a portion is missing. D and trimming were read from the DNA, whereas the V and J calls and clone size are those reported in that table. The table shows under 200,000 clones, with 87% occurring only once.

The source material was peripheral blood. The chain combines TRBV7-9 with TRBJ1-2; 8 bases agree with TRBD1. The TCR comes from a man between 60 and 75 years old with active or convalescent COVID-19. The CDR3 region is CASSSPETGVGGYTF. DNA of the CDR3: TGTGCCAGCAGCTCCCCCGAGACAGGGGTGGGGGGCTACACCTTC. Full variable domain (rest looked up from reference TRBV7-9 and TRBJ1-2): DTGVSQNPRHKITKRGQNVTFRCDPISEHNRLYWYRQTLGQGPEFLTYFQNEAQLEKSRLLSDRFSAERPKGSFSTLEIQRTEQGDSAMYLCASSSPETGVGGYTFGSGTRLTVV.